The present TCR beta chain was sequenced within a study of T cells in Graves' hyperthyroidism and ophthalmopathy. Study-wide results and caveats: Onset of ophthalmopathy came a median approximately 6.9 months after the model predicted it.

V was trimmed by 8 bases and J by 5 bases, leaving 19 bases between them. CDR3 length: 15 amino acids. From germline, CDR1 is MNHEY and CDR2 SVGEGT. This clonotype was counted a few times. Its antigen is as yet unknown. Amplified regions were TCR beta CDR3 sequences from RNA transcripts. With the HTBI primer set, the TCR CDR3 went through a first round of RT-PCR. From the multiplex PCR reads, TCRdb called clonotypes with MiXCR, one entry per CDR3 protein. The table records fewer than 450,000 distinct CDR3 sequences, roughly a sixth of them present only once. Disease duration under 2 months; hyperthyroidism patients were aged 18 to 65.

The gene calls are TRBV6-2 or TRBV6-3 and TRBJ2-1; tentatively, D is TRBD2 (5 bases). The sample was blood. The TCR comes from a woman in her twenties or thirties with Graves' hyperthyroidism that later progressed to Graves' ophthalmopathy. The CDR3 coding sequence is TGTGCCAGCTTAGGACGGGATTGGGTCCACAATGAGCAGTTCTTC. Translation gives CASLGRDWVHNEQFF.